This TCR beta chain is from a study of T-cell reconstitution after alpha-beta-depleted transplantation in children. Study results and limitations: Recipient T cells and thymic progenitors that survived gave rise to the high TCRbeta diversity observed at day 60 in some patients.

This clonotype was recorded at least ten times. What it binds is not known. V lost 4 bases, J lost 12 bases, and 8 bases stayed unmatched. The germline V gene has CDR1 SEHNR and CDR2 FQNEAQ (reference sequence). The CDR3 sequence is 14 residues long. TCRbeta library construction was performed incorporating unique molecular identifiers. TCRdb recomputed calls from the PCR reads with MiXCR, one row per CDR3 protein. The repertoire holds just over 200,000 distinct CDR3 sequences, with roughly 8.3% as singletons. Sequences were derived from PBMCs, mostly from graft donor cells, sampled 360 days after TCRalphabeta/CD19-depleted stem cell transplant. The V and J genes are TRBV7-9 and TRBJ2-1, with TRBD2 matching 11 bases. This sequence originates from a male patient under 10 years old who had a stem cell transplant for acute myeloid leukemia, so the T cells may come from the graft donor. The CDR3 sequence: CASSSRVAGGRQFF. CDR3 coding DNA: TGTGCCAGCAGCTCCCGGGTAGCGGGGGGGCGGCAGTTCTTC.